Listed here are 26 T cell receptor beta chains from one sample, sequenced in a study of early T cells in non-severe SARS-CoV-2 infection. Using its own MiXCR run on the 5' RACE reads, TCRdb lists one record per CDR3 protein. Here the sample spans fewer than 55,000 distinct CDR3 sequences, more than 9.5% being singletons. Sequencing was done on a sample of whole blood. These receptors all stem from an adult who was a healthcare worker with PCR-confirmed SARS-CoV-2 infection or an uninfected control (not recorded which).

The chain recombines TRBV20-1 with TRBJ1-2; D call uncertain. From germline, CDR1 is DFQATT and CDR2 SNEGSKA (reference sequence). CDR3 length: 16 residues. The V end was cut by 1 base, the J end by 5 bases, with 20 bases between. The CDR3 DNA sequence: TGCAGTGCTAGAGCCCTATTGGAGGAGAGAGGGTATGGCTACACCTTC. Residues: CSARALLEERGYGYTF.

The chain couples TRBV6-2 or TRBV6-3 to TRBJ2-7, with D possibly being TRBD1 or TRBD2 (5 bases each). Deletions cut 6 bases from V and 2 bases from J, with 23 bases between. From germline, CDR1 is MNHEY and CDR2 SVGEGT. CDR3 length equals 17 residues. CDR3 sequence reads: CASSLLIGTAPAYEQYF. CDR3 sequence (DNA): TGTGCCAGCAGCCTCCTCATTGGGACGGCCCCCGCCTACGAGCAGTACTTC.

This clonotype occurred many times. The chain employs TRBV6-1 and TRBJ2-1, with TRBD1 matching 7 bases. The length of the CDR3 is 13 residues. V was pared by 7 bases and J by 4 bases, with 4 bases of the junction left unmatched. Germline CDR1 MNHNS, CDR2 SASEGT. In DNA form, the CDR3 reads TGTGCCAGCAATGGACAGGAGTACAATGAGCAGTTCTTC. Amino acid sequence: CASNGQEYNEQFF.

The chain combines TRBV20-1 with TRBJ2-7; TRBD2 agrees at 7 bases. Trimming took 7 bases from V and 4 from J; bases not matched to a gene: 7. This CDR3 is built from 12 residues. Germline CDR1 reads DFQATT; CDR2 reads SNEGSKA (reference sequence). In nucleotides, the CDR3 is TGCAGTGGAGCGCGGGGGTCTTACGAGCAGTACTTC. This gives the protein CSGARGSYEQYF.

This clonotype has more than one count but fewer than ten. The rearrangement uses TRBV9 and TRBJ2-3, with TRBD2 as a possible D gene (5 bases). Germline CDR1 and CDR2: SGDLS and YYNGEE. Trimming took 3 bases from V and 3 from J, leaving 11 bases between them. The CDR3 loop spans 14 amino acids. The CDR3 sequence: CASSARTLTDTQYF. The CDR3 nucleotides read TGTGCCAGCAGCGCCCGGACTTTAACAGATACGCAGTATTTT.

The chain carries TRBV7-9 and TRBJ2-2; no definite D call. The length of the CDR3 is 17 residues. CDR1 is SEHNR, CDR2 FQNEAQ, per germline (reference sequence). V shed 1 base and J shed 0 bases, with 12 bases lying between them. In DNA form, the CDR3 reads TGTGCCAGCAGCTTAGGTTGGCACGGGTCGAACACCGGGGAGCTGTTTTTT. Its protein is CASSLGWHGSNTGELFF.

This clonotype was found many times. The gene calls are TRBV7-9 and TRBJ1-1; D not resolved. Germline CDR1 is SEHNR and CDR2 is FQNEAQ (reference sequence). CDR3 length: 13 residues. V was pared by 5 bases and J by 4 bases, with 11 bases between. This CDR3 is CASSLPLFTEAFF. Written as DNA, the CDR3 is TGTGCCAGCAGCCTCCCTCTCTTCACTGAAGCTTTCTTT.

The chain is built from TRBV7-2 and TRBJ1-5; D may be TRBD1 (6 bases). Trimming removed 1 base from V and 5 bases from J, with 6 bases in between. CDR1 is SGHTA and CDR2 is FQGNSA in the germline V gene. CDR3 length: 13 residues. CDR3: CASSLGQDQPQHF. The CDR3 bases are TGTGCCAGCAGCTTAGGACAGGATCAGCCCCAGCATTTT.

V gene TRBV4-3 combines with J gene TRBJ2-1, with D possibly being TRBD2 (7 bases). The V end lost 6 bases, the J end lost 10 bases, and 19 bases lay between the germline ends. The CDR3 length is 14 residues. Germline loops: CDR1 LGHNA, CDR2 YSLEER. CDR3 coding DNA: TGCGCCAGCAGAGACATCGGGGGGCCGAGCGAGCAGTTCTTC. This gives the protein CASRDIGGPSEQFF.

V usage is TRBV29-1 and J usage is TRBJ1-1; D is unresolved. Germline V gives CDR1 SQVTM, CDR2 ANQGSEA. The CDR3 covers 12 residues. Trimming stripped 5 bases from V and 1 base from J, with 8 bases between. In nucleotides, the CDR3 is TGCAGCGTTAGTATGGCGAACACTGAAGCTTTCTTT. Protein sequence: CSVSMANTEAFF.

This clonotype was found many times. This chain joins TRBV6-5 and TRBJ2-2; tentatively, D is TRBD2 (5 bases). Germline V gives CDR1 MNHEY, CDR2 SVGAGI. The V end was cut by 8 bases, the J end by 6 bases, with 7 bases between. The CDR3 is made up of 11 amino acids. CDR3 region: CASWRAGELFF. CDR3 bases: TGTGCCAGCTGGCGGGCCGGGGAGCTGTTTTTT.

The CDR3 sequence: CSAPDRGGRNEQFF. The CDR3 DNA sequence: TGCAGTGCTCCGGACAGGGGAGGTCGCAATGAGCAGTTCTTC. J is TRBJ2-1 and V is TRBV20-1; 9 nucleotides match TRBD1. Germline V gene lookup returns CDR1 DFQATT and CDR2 SNEGSKA (reference sequence). The CDR3 loop spans 14 amino acids. J was trimmed by 6 bases and V by 5 bases; bases with no gene match: 8.

The rearrangement joins TRBV7-9 to TRBJ1-5, with unresolved D. Germline assignment: CDR1 SEHNR and CDR2 FQNEAQ (reference sequence). With 2 bases removed from V and 5 bases from J, the gap between germline ends came to 4 bases. The CDR3 is made up of 12 amino acids. CDR3 amino acids: CASSLIDQPQHF. The CDR3 DNA is TGTGCCAGCAGCTTAATTGATCAGCCCCAGCATTTT. The full variable domain, completed using reference TRBV7-9 and TRBJ1-5, is DTGVSQNPRHKITKRGQNVTFRCDPISEHNRLYWYRQTLGQGPEFLTYFQNEAQLEKSRLLSDRFSAERPKGSFSTLEIQRTEQGDSAMYLCASSLIDQPQHFGDGTRLSIL.

On this clonotype: This clone may be a read error of a much larger clone one base away. The chain links TRBV11-2 to TRBJ2-7; unclear D gene. Per germline, CDR1 SGHAT and CDR2 FQNNGV. The CDR3 extends over 14 amino acids. The CDR3 sequence is CAGSMTRPPYEQYF. In nucleotides, the CDR3 is TGTGCCGGCAGCATGACCCGGCCTCCCTACGAGCAGTACTTC.

The chain links TRBV4-3 to TRBJ1-1; a possible D gene is TRBD1 (6 bases). The germline V gene encodes CDR1 LGHNA and CDR2 YSLEER. This CDR3 contains 16 residues. V dropped 0 bases and J dropped 5 bases, with 16 bases sitting between them. The CDR3 bases are TGCGCCAGCAGCCAAGATCGTCCAGGGACAAATACTGAAGCTTTCTTT. Residues: CASSQDRPGTNTEAFF.

This clonotype has a count of ten or more. The chain carries TRBV20-1 and TRBJ2-5; D gene unclear. This CDR3 spans 12 amino acids. CDR1 DFQATT and CDR2 SNEGSKA come from the germline V gene (reference sequence). Trimming took off 3 bases at V and 4 bases at J, with 9 bases between the two ends. The CDR3 sequence: CSARVGGETQYF. The CDR3 bases are TGCAGTGCTAGGGTTGGCGGAGAGACCCAGTACTTC.

There are a few counts of this clonotype. This chain connects TRBV30 to TRBJ1-3; D gene unclear. The CDR3 extends over 14 amino acids. Trimming removed 1 base from V and 0 bases from J, with 7 bases in between. The V gene's germline CDR1 is GTSNPN and CDR2 SVGIG (reference sequence). The CDR3 DNA sequence: TGTGCCTGGAGTGCCGGCCTCTCTGGAAACACCATATATTTT. Translation: CAWSAGLSGNTIYF.

This clonotype was picked up a small number of times. The chain combines TRBV20-1 with TRBJ1-2; tentative D call: TRBD1 (5 bases). This CDR3 is built from 13 residues. Deletions cut 6 bases from V and 8 bases from J, with 19 bases between. The germline V gene encodes CDR1 DFQATT and CDR2 SNEGSKA (reference sequence). The DNA for the CDR3 is TGCAGTGCCCCCGCGGGGGGTTGGGGAGGCTACACCTTC. Its protein product is CSAPAGGWGGYTF.

The chain has TRBV4-1 and TRBJ2-3; D not resolved. V was cut by 0 bases and J by 1 base, with 17 bases left in between. The length of the CDR3 is 18 residues. The germline V gene has CDR1 MGHRA and CDR2 YSYEKL. In nucleotides, the CDR3 is TGCGCCAGCAGCCAAGAGGGCCTACCTAGACCTGGCACAGATACGCAGTATTTT. The encoded protein is CASSQEGLPRPGTDTQYF.

This clonotype was seen a handful of times. The chain recombines TRBV12-3 or TRBV12-4 with TRBJ1-1; D gene unclear. Trimming stripped 1 base from V and 2 bases from J, with 14 bases between. This CDR3 has 16 amino acids. The CDR3 sequence is CASSLEGRPKNTEAFF. CDR3 sequence (DNA): TGTGCCAGCAGTTTAGAGGGCAGGCCGAAAAACACTGAAGCTTTCTTT.

The table lists this clonotype with many counts. V and J are TRBV18 and TRBJ1-1, with 9 bases identical to TRBD1. The CDR3 length is 14 residues. After removal of 3 bases from V and 1 base from J, the junction contained 0 bases not matched to a gene. Germline assignment: CDR1 KGHSH and CDR2 LQKENI. The CDR3: CASSPGQGNTEAFF. The DNA of the CDR3 is TGTGCCAGCTCACCGGGACAGGGGAACACTGAAGCTTTCTTT.

The V and J genes are TRBV6-5 and TRBJ2-7; weak D call: TRBD2 (6 bases). The length of the CDR3 is 13 residues. V was cut by 8 bases and J by 0 bases, with 11 bases left in between. CDR1 is MNHEY, CDR2 SVGAGI, per germline. The CDR3 coding sequence is TGTGCCAGCGGGGGGATCGACTCCTACGAGCAGTACTTC. Amino acids: CASGGIDSYEQYF.

Only a few counts were recorded for this clonotype. The gene calls are TRBV6-2 or TRBV6-3 and TRBJ1-1; a weak D match, TRBD1 (6 bases). Trimming took 6 bases from V and 1 from J, leaving 12 bases between them. The germline CDR1 and CDR2 sequences are MNHEY and SVGEGT. The CDR3 spans 14 residues. CDR3 sequence reads: CASREEGGNTEAFF. The CDR3 nucleotides read TGTGCCAGCAGAGAAGAGGGGGGGAACACTGAAGCTTTCTTT.

This clonotype appeared a single time. J is TRBJ2-5 and V is TRBV29-1, with TRBD2 matching over 11 bases. The CDR3 has 14 residues. The V gene end was trimmed by 3 bases and the J gene end by 4 bases; junction bases not matched to a gene: 4. The germline gives CDR1 SQVTM, CDR2 ANQGSEA. Here the CDR3 reads CSVETSGEGETQYF. In DNA, the CDR3 is TGCAGCGTTGAGACTAGCGGGGAGGGAGAGACCCAGTACTTC.

There are many counts of this clonotype. Likely a read error: the CDR3 ends without its conserved phenylalanine or tryptophan. The chain has TRBV11-2 and TRBJ2-1, with 8 bases aligning to TRBD2. Germline V gives CDR1 SGHAT, CDR2 FQNNGV. The junction had 6 bases not matched to a gene; V was cut back by 5 bases and J by 3 bases. The CDR3 is 15 amino acids. The DNA for the CDR3 is TGTGCCAGCAGCCCGAGCGGGAGAGGCTACAATGAGCAGTTCCTC. Protein: CASSPSGRGYNEQFL.

This rearrangement joins TRBV24-1 to TRBJ2-1; D is ambiguous. The CDR3 spans 12 residues. Trimming removed 2 bases from V and 8 bases from J, with 6 bases in between. Germline-derived CDR1 and CDR2 are KGHDR and SFDVKD. The CDR3, as DNA: TGTGCCACCAGTGATTCGGATGATGAGCAGTTCTTC. This codes for CATSDSDDEQFF.